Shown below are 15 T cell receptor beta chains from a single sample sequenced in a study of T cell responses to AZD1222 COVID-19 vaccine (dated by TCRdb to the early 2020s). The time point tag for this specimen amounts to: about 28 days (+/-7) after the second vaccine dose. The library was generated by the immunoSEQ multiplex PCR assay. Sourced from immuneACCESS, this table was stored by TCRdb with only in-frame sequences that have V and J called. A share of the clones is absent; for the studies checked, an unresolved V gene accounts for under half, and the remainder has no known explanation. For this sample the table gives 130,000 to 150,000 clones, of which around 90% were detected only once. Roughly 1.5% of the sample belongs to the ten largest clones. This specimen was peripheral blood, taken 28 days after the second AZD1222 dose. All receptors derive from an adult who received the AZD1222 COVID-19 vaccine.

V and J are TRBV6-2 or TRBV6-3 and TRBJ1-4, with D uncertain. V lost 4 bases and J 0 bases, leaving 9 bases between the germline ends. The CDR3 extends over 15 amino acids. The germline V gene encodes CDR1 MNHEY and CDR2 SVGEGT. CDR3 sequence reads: CASSLPRATNEKLFF. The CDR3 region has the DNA TGTGCCAGCAGTTTACCCCGTGCAACTAATGAAAAACTGTTTTTT.

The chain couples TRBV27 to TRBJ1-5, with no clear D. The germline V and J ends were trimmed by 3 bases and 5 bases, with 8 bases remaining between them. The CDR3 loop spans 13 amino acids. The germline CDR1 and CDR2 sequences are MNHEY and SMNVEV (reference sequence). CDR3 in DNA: TGTGCCAGCAGTTTCGGTCTCCATCAGCCCCAGCATTTT. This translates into CASSFGLHQPQHF.

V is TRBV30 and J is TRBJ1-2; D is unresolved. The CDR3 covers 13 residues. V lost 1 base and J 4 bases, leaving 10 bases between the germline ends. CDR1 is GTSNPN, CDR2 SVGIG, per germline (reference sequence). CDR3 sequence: CAWSEGGFYGYTF. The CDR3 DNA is TGTGCCTGGAGTGAGGGCGGATTCTATGGCTACACCTTC. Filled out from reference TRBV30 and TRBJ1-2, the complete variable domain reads SQTIHQWPATLVQPVGSPLSLECTVEGTSNPNLYWYRQAAGRGLQLLFYSVGIGQISSEVPQNLSASRPQDRQFILSSKKLLLSDSGFYLCAWSEGGFYGYTFGSGTRLTVV.

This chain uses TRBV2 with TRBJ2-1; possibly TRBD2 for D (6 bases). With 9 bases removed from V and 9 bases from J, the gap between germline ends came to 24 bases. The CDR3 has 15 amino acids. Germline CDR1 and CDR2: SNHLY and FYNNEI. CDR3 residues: CASSFGSGVMGEQFF. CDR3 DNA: TGTGCCAGTTCATTCGGTTCGGGAGTAATGGGTGAGCAGTTCTTC.

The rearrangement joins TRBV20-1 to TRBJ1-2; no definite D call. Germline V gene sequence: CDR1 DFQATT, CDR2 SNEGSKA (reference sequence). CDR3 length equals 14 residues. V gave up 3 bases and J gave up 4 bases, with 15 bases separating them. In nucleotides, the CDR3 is TGCAGTGCTAGTTCACTCGCATTAGTCTATGGCTACACCTTC. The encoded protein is CSASSLALVYGYTF.

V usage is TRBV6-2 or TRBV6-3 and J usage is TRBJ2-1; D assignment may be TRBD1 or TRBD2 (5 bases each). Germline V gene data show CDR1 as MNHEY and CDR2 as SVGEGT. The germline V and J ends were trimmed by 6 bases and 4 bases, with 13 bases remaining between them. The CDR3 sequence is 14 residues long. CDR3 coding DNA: TGTGCCAGCAGCGGGACGGTAAAATACAATGAGCAGTTCTTC. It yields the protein CASSGTVKYNEQFF.

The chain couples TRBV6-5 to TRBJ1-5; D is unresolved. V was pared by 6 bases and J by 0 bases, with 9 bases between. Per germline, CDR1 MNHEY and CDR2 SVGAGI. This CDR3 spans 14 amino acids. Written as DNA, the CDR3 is TGTGCCAGCAGCTACAGTTTTAGCAATCAGCCCCAGCATTTT. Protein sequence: CASSYSFSNQPQHF.

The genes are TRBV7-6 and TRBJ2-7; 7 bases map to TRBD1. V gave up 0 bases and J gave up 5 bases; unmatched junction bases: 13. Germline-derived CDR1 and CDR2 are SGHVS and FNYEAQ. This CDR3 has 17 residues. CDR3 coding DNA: TGTGCCAGCAGCTTAGCCGAGGGGGCAGCGGATTTTGACGAGCAGTACTTC. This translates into CASSLAEGAADFDEQYF.

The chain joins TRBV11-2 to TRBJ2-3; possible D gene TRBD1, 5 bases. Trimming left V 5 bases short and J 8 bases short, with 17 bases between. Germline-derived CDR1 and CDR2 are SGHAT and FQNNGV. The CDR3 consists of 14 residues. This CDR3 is CASSQGWERGTQYF. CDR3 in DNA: TGTGCCAGCAGCCAAGGGTGGGAAAGGGGTACGCAGTATTTT. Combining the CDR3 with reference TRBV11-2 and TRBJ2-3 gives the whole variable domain EAGVAQSPRYKIIEKRQSVAFWCNPISGHATLYWYQQILGQGPKLLIQFQNNGVVDDSQLPKDRFSAERLKGVDSTLKIQPAKLEDSAVYLCASSQGWERGTQYFGPGTRLTVL.

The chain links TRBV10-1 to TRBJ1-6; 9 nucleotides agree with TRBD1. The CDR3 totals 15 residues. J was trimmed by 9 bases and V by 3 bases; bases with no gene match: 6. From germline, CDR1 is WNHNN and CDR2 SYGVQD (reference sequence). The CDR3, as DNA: TGCGCCAGCAGTGACCCCACAGGGGGCGCTTCACCCCTCCACTTT. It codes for CASSDPTGGASPLHF.

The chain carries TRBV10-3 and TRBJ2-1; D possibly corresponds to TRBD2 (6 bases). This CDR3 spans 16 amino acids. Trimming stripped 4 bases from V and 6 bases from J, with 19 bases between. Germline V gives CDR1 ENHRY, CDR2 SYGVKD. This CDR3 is CAISALAQLGPNEQFF. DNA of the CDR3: TGTGCCATCAGTGCACTAGCCCAGCTAGGCCCCAATGAGCAGTTCTTC.

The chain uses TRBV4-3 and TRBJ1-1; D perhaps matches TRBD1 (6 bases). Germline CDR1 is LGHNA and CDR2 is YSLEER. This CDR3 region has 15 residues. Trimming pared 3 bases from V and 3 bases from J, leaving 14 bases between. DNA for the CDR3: TGCGCCAGCAGCCATACCTTTACAGGGTACACTGAAGCTTTCTTT. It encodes CASSHTFTGYTEAFF.

The CDR3 nucleotides read TGTGCCAGCAGTTACTCCACGGGCCGACAGGCGGGCAGTAGTCAGCCCCAGCATTTT. Translating it yields CASSYSTGRQAGSSQPQHF. The chain uses TRBV6-2 or TRBV6-3 and TRBJ1-5; tentatively, D is TRBD1 (6 bases). V was clipped by 0 bases and J by 6 bases, with 24 bases between them. The germline V gene has CDR1 MNHEY and CDR2 SVGEGT. The CDR3 consists of 19 residues.

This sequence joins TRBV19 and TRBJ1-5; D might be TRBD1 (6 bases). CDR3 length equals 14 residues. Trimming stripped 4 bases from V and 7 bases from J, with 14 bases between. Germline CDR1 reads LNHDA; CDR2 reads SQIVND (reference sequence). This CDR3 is CASSTITGNQPQHF. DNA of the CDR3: TGTGCCAGTAGTACTATCACAGGGAACCAGCCCCAGCATTTT.

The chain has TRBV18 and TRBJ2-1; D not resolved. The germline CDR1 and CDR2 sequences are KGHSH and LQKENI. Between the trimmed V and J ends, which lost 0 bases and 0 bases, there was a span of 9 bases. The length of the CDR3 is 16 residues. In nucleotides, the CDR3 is TGTGCCAGCTCACCACCAGGCCGAAGCTCCTACAATGAGCAGTTCTTC. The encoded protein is CASSPPGRSSYNEQFF.